Listed below are T cell receptor beta chains from one sample, sequenced in a study of T cells in Graves' hyperthyroidism and ophthalmopathy. TCRdb itself ran the multiplex PCR reads through MiXCR, one entry per CDR3 protein. In the table there are approximately 520,000 distinct CDR3 sequences, under 25% of which are singletons. Sequencing input: blood. The receptors come from a man aged 18 to 29 with Graves' hyperthyroidism. The CDR3 runs from the conserved cysteine through the conserved F or W. Each record gives: CDR3 DNA, CDR3 protein, D gene, J gene, V gene, clone size. The D gene is left open where the match is weak. Part of the rows lack a size; the others show once, few, many or a class for expanded clones.

DNA: TGTGCCAGCAGCCAATCCCAAGGACAGGCGCACTATGGCTACACCTTC
CDR3: CASSQSQGQAHYGYTF
D: TRBD1
J: TRBJ1-2
V: TRBV3-1
size: NA

DNA: TGCAGTGCTGCCGGGACTAGAGGAGGCGAAGAGACCCAGTACTTC
CDR3: CSAAGTRGGEETQYF
D: TRBD2
J: TRBJ2-5
V: TRBV20-1
size: NA

DNA: TGTGCCAGTAGTATACGACAGGACAACTATGGCTACACCTTC
CDR3: CASSIRQDNYGYTF
D: NA
J: TRBJ1-2
V: TRBV19
size: many

DNA: TGTGCCACCGTGGGAGGGGACAACTACGAGCAGTACTTC
CDR3: CATVGGDNYEQYF
D: NA
J: TRBJ2-7
V: TRBV2
size: NA

DNA: TGTGCCACCAGCAGAGATCTGAGGGGAACTGAAGCTTTCTTT
CDR3: CATSRDLRGTEAFF
D: NA
J: TRBJ1-1
V: TRBV15
size: few

DNA: TGTGCCAGCTCATCCCAAGAAAATCGCAATCAGCCCCAGCATTTT
CDR3: CASSSQENRNQPQHF
D: NA
J: TRBJ1-5
V: TRBV18
size: NA

DNA: TGTGCCAGCACCGCGACTAGCGGGACACGCGAGCAGTACTTC
CDR3: CASTATSGTREQYF
D: TRBD2
J: TRBJ2-7
V: TRBV12-3/TRBV12-4
size: few

DNA: TGTGCCAGCAGTTCGGACAGGGGAGAGGGAGCTTTCTTT
CDR3: CASSSDRGEGAFF
D: TRBD1
J: TRBJ1-1
V: TRBV12-3/TRBV12-4
size: many

DNA: TGTGCCAGCAGCCCCGGGGGCGCCCAAGAGACCCAGTACTTC
CDR3: CASSPGGAQETQYF
D: NA
J: TRBJ2-5
V: TRBV7-3
size: many

DNA: TGTGCCAGCAGTGAGGAGGAGCACAGGGCTTTCTTT
CDR3: CASSEEEHRAFF
D: NA
J: TRBJ1-1
V: TRBV2
size: many

DNA: TGTGCCAGCAGCCCCACGAGGTTGAACACCGGGGAGCTGTTTTTT
CDR3: CASSPTRLNTGELFF
D: NA
J: TRBJ2-2
V: TRBV11-2
size: many

DNA: TGTGCCAGCAGCTTTGAAGCGGGGGCCCTGAAGACCCAGTACTTC
CDR3: CASSFEAGALKTQYF
D: TRBD2
J: TRBJ2-5
V: TRBV11-2
size: many

DNA: TGTGCCAGCCGGGACGGCGAAAACTATGGCTACACCTTC
CDR3: CASRDGENYGYTF
D: NA
J: TRBJ1-2
V: TRBV12-3/TRBV12-4
size: NA

DNA: TGTGCCAGCAGCCCCAGTGCCCTAGGCTATGGCTACACCTTC
CDR3: CASSPSALGYGYTF
D: NA
J: TRBJ1-2
V: TRBV7-8
size: many

DNA: TGTGCCAGCAGCTGGCGGCCCCTCCTCGAGCAGTACTTC
CDR3: CASSWRPLLEQYF
D: NA
J: TRBJ2-7
V: TRBV5-5
size: many

DNA: TGTGCCAGCAGTTTATCGGGATCCCCTAACTATGGCTACACCTTC
CDR3: CASSLSGSPNYGYTF
D: NA
J: TRBJ1-2
V: TRBV28
size: many

DNA: TGTGCCAGCAGTTTATACAGGAGTTCATCCTACGAGCAGTACTTC
CDR3: CASSLYRSSSYEQYF
D: NA
J: TRBJ2-7
V: TRBV12-3/TRBV12-4
size: many

DNA: TGTGCCAGCAGCATAGCGGGAGTTTACGAGCAGTACTTC
CDR3: CASSIAGVYEQYF
D: TRBD2
J: TRBJ2-7
V: TRBV12-3/TRBV12-4
size: NA

DNA: TGTGCCAGCTCACCACTAGGCTACGGGGCAGACGAGCAGTACTTC
CDR3: CASSPLGYGADEQYF
D: NA
J: TRBJ2-7
V: TRBV18
size: NA

DNA: TGTGCCAGCAGTTTCCGGGGGCAAGAGCAGTACTTC
CDR3: CASSFRGQEQYF
D: NA
J: TRBJ2-7
V: TRBV27
size: NA

DNA: TGTGCCAGCAGCAGGGGGTGGAGGGACGGGGAGCTGTTTTTT
CDR3: CASSRGWRDGELFF
D: NA
J: TRBJ2-2
V: TRBV6-1
size: many

DNA: TGTGCCAGCAACCGCGAGGGATACGAGCAGTACTTC
CDR3: CASNREGYEQYF
D: NA
J: TRBJ2-7
V: TRBV7-9
size: many

DNA: TGTGCCAGCAGTGTGGGGGGCATTCCAGAGTCCTCTGGAAACACCATATATTTT
CDR3: CASSVGGIPESSGNTIYF
D: NA
J: TRBJ1-3
V: TRBV6-1
size: NA

DNA: TGTGCCAGCAGCCAAGGGACCAGTCCGAATCAGCCCCAGCATTTT
CDR3: CASSQGTSPNQPQHF
D: NA
J: TRBJ1-5
V: TRBV3-1
size: few

DNA: TGCGCCAGCAGCCACAGTATAGGGAACTATGGCTACACCTTC
CDR3: CASSHSIGNYGYTF
D: NA
J: TRBJ1-2
V: TRBV4-1
size: NA

DNA: TGCAGTGCCAAGAAATCCAATCAGCCCCAGCATTTT
CDR3: CSAKKSNQPQHF
D: NA
J: TRBJ1-5
V: TRBV20-1
size: many

DNA: TGTGCCAGCAGGGAACCCGGGACTCCCGAGGGCTACACCTTC
CDR3: CASREPGTPEGYTF
D: NA
J: TRBJ1-2
V: TRBV9
size: many

DNA: TGTGCCAGCAGTGTTGTATACCAAGTCAGCGAGCAGTACTTC
CDR3: CASSVVYQVSEQYF
D: NA
J: TRBJ2-7
V: TRBV2
size: few

DNA: TGTGCCAGCAGCCAAGGTGGGCAGGGAGCTTTCTTT
CDR3: CASSQGGQGAFF
D: NA
J: TRBJ1-1
V: TRBV3-1
size: NA

DNA: TGTGCCAGCAGCCGTTATGACAGGTTGCCCTACGAGCAGTACTTC
CDR3: CASSRYDRLPYEQYF
D: NA
J: TRBJ2-7
V: TRBV28
size: hyperexpanded

DNA: TGTGCCTGGAAAGACCCAGCGGGAGAACCCTTGAACACCGGGGAGCTGTTTTTT
CDR3: CAWKDPAGEPLNTGELFF
D: TRBD2
J: TRBJ2-2
V: TRBV30
size: NA

DNA: TGTGCCAGCAGTCCGCTCCCCGGGACAGGTTTCGATGGCTACACCTTC
CDR3: CASSPLPGTGFDGYTF
D: TRBD1
J: TRBJ1-2
V: TRBV28
size: many

DNA: TGTGCCAGCAGGACTATCTCTGGGGAGACCCAGTACTTC
CDR3: CASRTISGETQYF
D: NA
J: TRBJ2-5
V: TRBV2
size: many

DNA: TGTGCCAGCAGCAAGGGAGGAGGTCAGCCCCAGCATTTT
CDR3: CASSKGGGQPQHF
D: NA
J: TRBJ1-5
V: TRBV5-6
size: NA

DNA: TGCGCCAGCAGCTTACCCCACGGCGAGCAGTACTTC
CDR3: CASSLPHGEQYF
D: NA
J: TRBJ2-7
V: TRBV5-1
size: many